This T cell receptor beta chain was sequenced for a study of T cell changes during pregnancy in multiple sclerosis. TCRdb's table, derived via immunoSEQ multiplex PCR, lists solely in-frame clones and lacks some. The table records 80,000 to 130,000 clones, just over 90% of them present only once. The CDR3 has 13 amino acids. Trimming cost V 2 bases and J 4 bases; bases outside gene matches: 3. Germline V CDR1 and CDR2: GTSNPN, SVGIG (reference sequence). This sample comprised peripheral blood, obtained in the second trimester of pregnancy. The J gene is TRBJ1-2, the V gene TRBV30, with 8 bases aligning to TRBD1. The receptor comes from a female donor with multiple sclerosis, enrolled in a pregnancy study. The CDR3 nucleotides read TGTGCCTGGAGTCGTGGACAGGGCTATGGCTACACCTTC. It translates to CAWSRGQGYGYTF.